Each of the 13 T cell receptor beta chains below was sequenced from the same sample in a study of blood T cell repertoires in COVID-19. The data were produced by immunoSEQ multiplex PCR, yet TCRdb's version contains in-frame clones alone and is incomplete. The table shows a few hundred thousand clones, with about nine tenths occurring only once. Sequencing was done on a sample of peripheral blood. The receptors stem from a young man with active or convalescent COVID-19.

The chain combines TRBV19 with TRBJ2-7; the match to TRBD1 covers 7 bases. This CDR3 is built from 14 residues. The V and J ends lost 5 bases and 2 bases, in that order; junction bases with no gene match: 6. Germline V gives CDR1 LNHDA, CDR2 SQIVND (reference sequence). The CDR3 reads CASSGRDSTYEQYF. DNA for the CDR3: TGTGCCAGTAGTGGAAGGGACAGCACCTACGAGCAGTACTTC. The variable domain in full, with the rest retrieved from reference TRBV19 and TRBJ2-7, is DGGITQSPKYLFRKEGQNVTLSCEQNLNHDAMYWYRQDPGQGLRLIYYSQIVNDFQKGDIAEGYSVSREKKESFPLTVTSAQKNPTAFYLCASSGRDSTYEQYFGPGTRLTVT.

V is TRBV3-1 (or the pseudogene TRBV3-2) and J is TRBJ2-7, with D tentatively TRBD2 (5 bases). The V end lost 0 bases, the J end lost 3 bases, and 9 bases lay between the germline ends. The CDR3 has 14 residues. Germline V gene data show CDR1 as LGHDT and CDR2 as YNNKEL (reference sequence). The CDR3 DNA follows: TGTGCCAGCAGCCAAGATTTCCGGGGCTACGAGCAGTACTTC. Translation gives CASSQDFRGYEQYF.

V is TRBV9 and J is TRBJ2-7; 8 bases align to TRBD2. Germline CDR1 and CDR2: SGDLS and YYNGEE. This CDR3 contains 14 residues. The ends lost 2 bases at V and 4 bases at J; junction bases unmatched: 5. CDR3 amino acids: CASSVSGNSYEQYF. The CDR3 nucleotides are TGTGCCAGCAGCGTTAGCGGGAACAGTTACGAGCAGTACTTC.

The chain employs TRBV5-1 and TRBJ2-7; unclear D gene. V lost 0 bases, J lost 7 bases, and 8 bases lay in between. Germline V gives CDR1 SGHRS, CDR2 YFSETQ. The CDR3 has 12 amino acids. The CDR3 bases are TGCGCCAGCAGCTTGGGTTTCCGTGAGCAGTACTTC. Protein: CASSLGFREQYF.

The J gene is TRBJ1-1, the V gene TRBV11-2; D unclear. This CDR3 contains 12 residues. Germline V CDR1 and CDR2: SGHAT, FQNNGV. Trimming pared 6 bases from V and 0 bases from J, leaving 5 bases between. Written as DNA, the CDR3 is TGTGCCAGCAGTTCTGTGAACACTGAAGCTTTCTTT. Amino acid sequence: CASSSVNTEAFF.

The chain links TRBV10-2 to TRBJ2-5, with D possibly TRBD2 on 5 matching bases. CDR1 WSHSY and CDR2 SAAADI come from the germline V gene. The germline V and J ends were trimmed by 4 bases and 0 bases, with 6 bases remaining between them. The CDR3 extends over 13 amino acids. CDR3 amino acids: CASSARDQETQYF. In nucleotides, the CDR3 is TGCGCCAGCAGTGCGAGGGACCAAGAGACCCAGTACTTC.

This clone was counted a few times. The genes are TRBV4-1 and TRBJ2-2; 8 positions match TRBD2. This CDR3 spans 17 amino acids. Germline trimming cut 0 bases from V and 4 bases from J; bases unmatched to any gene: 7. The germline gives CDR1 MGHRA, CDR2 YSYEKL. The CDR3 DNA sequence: TGCGCCAGCAGCCAAGATTCAACCGGGAGGGGCACCGGGGAGCTGTTTTTT. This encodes CASSQDSTGRGTGELFF.

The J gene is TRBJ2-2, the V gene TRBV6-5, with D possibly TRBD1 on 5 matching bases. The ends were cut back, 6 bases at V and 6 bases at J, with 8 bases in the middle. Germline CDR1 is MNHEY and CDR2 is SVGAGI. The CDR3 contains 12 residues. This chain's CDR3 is CASSRQPGELFF. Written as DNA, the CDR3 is TGTGCCAGCAGCAGACAGCCCGGGGAGCTGTTTTTT.

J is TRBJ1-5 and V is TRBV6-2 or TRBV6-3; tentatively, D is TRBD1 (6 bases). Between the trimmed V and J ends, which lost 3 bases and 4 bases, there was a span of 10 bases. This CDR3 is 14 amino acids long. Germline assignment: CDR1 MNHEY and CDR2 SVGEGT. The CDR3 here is CASSYDRLNQPQHF. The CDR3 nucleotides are TGTGCCAGCAGTTATGACAGGTTGAATCAGCCCCAGCATTTT.

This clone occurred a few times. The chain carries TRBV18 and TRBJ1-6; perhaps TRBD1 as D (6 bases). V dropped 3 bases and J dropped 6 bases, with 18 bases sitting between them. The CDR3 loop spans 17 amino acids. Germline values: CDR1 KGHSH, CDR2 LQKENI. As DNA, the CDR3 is TGTGCCAGCTCACCTCGCTCCATGGGGGCTATTAATTCACCCCTCCACTTT. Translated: CASSPRSMGAINSPLHF.

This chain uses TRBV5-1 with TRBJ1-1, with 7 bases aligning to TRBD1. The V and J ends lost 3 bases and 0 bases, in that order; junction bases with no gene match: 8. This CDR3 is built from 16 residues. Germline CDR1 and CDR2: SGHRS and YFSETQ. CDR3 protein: CASSWDSTRMNTEAFF. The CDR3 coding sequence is TGCGCCAGCAGCTGGGACAGTACAAGAATGAACACTGAAGCTTTCTTT.

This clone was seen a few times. The CDR3 sequence is CSASQGPPSYNSPLHF. The CDR3 DNA reads TGCAGTGCTAGTCAGGGTCCCCCCTCCTATAATTCACCCCTCCACTTT. The chain carries TRBV20-1 and TRBJ1-6, with D maybe TRBD1 (5 bases). The V gene lost 3 bases and the J gene lost 0 bases, with 12 bases spanning the gap. Germline V CDR1 and CDR2: DFQATT, SNEGSKA (reference sequence). The CDR3 is 16 residues long.

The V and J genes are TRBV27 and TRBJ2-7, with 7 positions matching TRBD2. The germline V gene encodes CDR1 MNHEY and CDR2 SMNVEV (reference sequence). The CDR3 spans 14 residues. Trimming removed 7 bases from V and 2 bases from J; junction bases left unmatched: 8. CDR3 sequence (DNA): TGTGCCAGCATGTGGGGGGGGACTACCTACGAGCAGTACTTC. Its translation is CASMWGGTTYEQYF.